The sequence of this T cell receptor (beta chain) was determined in a study of T cell responses to AZD1222 COVID-19 vaccine (dated by TCRdb to 2020 to 2023). Context from the whole study: A total of 230 to 250 trial participants underwent TCR sequencing, of whom about 210 received two doses of AZD1222 and some 26 received two doses of the MenACWY control vaccine. Trial participants were enrolled by age into subgroups of 18-55, 56-69 and 70-plus years, and about 150, 27 and 61 TCR-sequenced participants, respectively, were included in these subgroups.

The germline V gene yields SGHTA for CDR1 and FQGNSA for CDR2. V lost 2 bases and J lost 5 bases; the stretch between them is 15 bases long. Inclusive of the bounding cysteine and phenylalanine, the CDR3 is 15 residues long. The sequence is cut down to CDR3 DNA, 45 bases in frame from base 1. The sample's time point, from its label and the paper: about 28 days (+/-7) after the second vaccine dose. AZD1222 recipients whose second dose came at about 4 weeks and those whose second dose came at about 12 weeks were combined into one group, since spike-specific TCR depth and breadth did not differ between the two schedules. Vaccinee samples came from UK trials COV001 and COV002, including a single-blind randomized controlled phase 2/3 trial of AZD1222 (ChAdOx1 nCoV-19) in healthy adults. For TCRbeta chain sequencing, PBMC samples from trial participants were taken at day 0 and at day 28 after the second dose.

Results the study describes overall, beyond this receptor: After two AZD1222 doses, both the breadth and the depth of spike-specific TCRs were significantly higher than at day 0 and than in MenACWY recipients. Conclusions about previously exposed vaccinees were limited because only six AZD1222 recipients were SARS-CoV-2 seropositive at baseline. Reportedly, almost half of the unique spike-specific TCRs recognized epitopes lying outside the regions that are mutated in the B.1.351 and B.1.1.7 variants. The whole spike protein was spanned by vaccine-associated CD4 TCRs, and dominant responses were seen in regions 160-218 and 743-854. Because no day 14 peak-response samples were available, repertoires were characterized only after the peak T cell response. In the small 56-69-year group, the increase in depth fell short of significance, most likely because of low power. Participants were mostly white British, with more females than males. The authors suggested clonal diversity may have been underestimated.

The CDR3 regions of human TCRbeta chains were subjected to immunosequencing. For the original study's pipeline: Repertoire TCRs were matched against a reference library of SARS-CoV-2-specific TCRs generated with the MIRA antigen-specificity platform. Breadth was defined as the fraction of unique TCRs that were SARS-CoV-2-associated, and depth was defined as the fraction of total T cells that were SARS-CoV-2-associated. Using the MIRA data, every spike-specific TCR was mapped to the spike region that the TCR reacted to and assigned to either a CD4 or a CD8 class. Log10-transformed breadth and depth values were compared by one-way ANOVA with Sidak's multiple comparisons tests. The table comes from immuneACCESS by way of TCRdb, which keeps in-frame sequences with V and J called. Part of the clones is missing from these tables; in studies checked, under half for an unresolved V gene and the rest for unknown reasons. V and J calls plus clone size are reproduced from that table; the DNA served to infer D and trimming. The sample contains about 25,000 clones, about nine tenths of them found a single time. The ten largest make up roughly 30% of the sample.

Comments on this clone: Its cognate antigen has yet to be identified. No clone much larger than this one lies a single base away; base qualities are absent.

This clonotype was obtained from an adult who received the AZD1222 COVID-19 vaccine. The chain employs TRBV7-2 and TRBJ2-5; the D gene identity is not certain. Material: peripheral blood, obtained 28 days after the second AZD1222 dose. The nucleotide sequence reads TGTGCCAGCAGCTTAAACAACCTAAGTGGGGAGACCCAGTACTTC. This yields the protein CASSLNNLSGETQYF.